This passage covers 5 T cell receptor beta chains from one sample sequenced in a study of control samples from healthy donors and cancer patients. Generated by immunoSEQ multiplex PCR, the TCRdb table keeps only in-frame clones and is missing some. The sample contains over 100,000 clones, roughly 88% of which appear only once. Sequencing was done on a sample of blood. The source is a man aged 45-65 years in good health.

V usage is TRBV5-1 and J usage is TRBJ2-7, with D unresolved. Germline lookup yields CDR1 SGHRS and CDR2 YFSETQ. This CDR3 contains 16 residues. V was pared by 2 bases and J by 0 bases, with 15 bases between. The CDR3, as DNA: TGCGCCAGCAGCTTTTCGCCAAATGACGGCTCCTACGAGCAGTACTTC. Its protein product is CASSFSPNDGSYEQYF.

The chain joins TRBV18 to TRBJ2-7, with TRBD1 matching 9 bases. There are 15 residues in the CDR3. V lost 2 bases and J lost 6; bases outside the gene matches: 8. Per germline, CDR1 KGHSH and CDR2 LQKENI. The CDR3 here is CASSPSGTGIGEQYF. The CDR3 DNA sequence: TGTGCCAGCTCACCATCCGGGACAGGGATCGGCGAGCAGTACTTC.

This clone occurred a few times. V gene TRBV6-5 combines with J gene TRBJ1-6; a weak D match, TRBD1 (5 bases). CDR3 size: 14 residues. Trimming stripped 6 bases from V and 2 bases from J, with 8 bases between. Germline V gene lookup returns CDR1 MNHEY and CDR2 SVGAGI. The CDR3 coding sequence is TGTGCCAGCAGCGCGGGACCCTATAATTCACCCCTCCACTTT. It yields the protein CASSAGPYNSPLHF.

This chain joins TRBV5-5 and TRBJ1-6; TRBD1 matches 12 bases. This CDR3 comprises 17 residues. Losses at the gene ends were 2 bases for V and 7 bases for J; bases not matched to a gene: 7. CDR1 is SGHKS, CDR2 YYEKEE, per germline (reference sequence). Here the CDR3 DNA reads TGTGCCAGCAGCTTTCAGGGACAGGGGGCTACAAATTCACCCCTCCACTTT. It is translated as CASSFQGQGATNSPLHF.

V and J are TRBV11-3 and TRBJ1-5; 7 positions match TRBD1. V gave up 3 bases and J gave up 2 bases; unmatched junction bases: 7. The germline V gene has CDR1 SGHNT and CDR2 YENEEA. The CDR3 contains 16 residues. The CDR3 DNA is TGTGCCAGCAGCTTCCATCAGGGGGGACGCAATCAGCCCCAGCATTTT. Encoded protein: CASSFHQGGRNQPQHF.